The source of this T cell receptor (beta chain) is a study of OX40 agonist ivuxolimab in advanced cancers. The method was immunoSEQ multiplex PCR; TCRdb's version includes in-frame clones alone and lacks a portion of them. The data show tens of thousands of clones, with roughly 82% seen just once and about 3% held by the top ten. Germline V gene data show CDR1 as SGHRS and CDR2 as YFSETQ. The CDR3 is made up of 16 amino acids. V was pared by 5 bases and J by 3 bases, with 13 bases of the junction left unmatched. V gene TRBV5-1 combines with J gene TRBJ1-1, with 7 positions matching TRBD1. Sequences were derived from CD4+ or CD8+ T cells sorted from blood, sampled in a trial of the OX40 agonist ivuxolimab. The sequence derives from an adult with an advanced solid tumor such as melanoma, head and neck, liver or kidney cancer. CDR3 protein: CASSLPPGRGYTEAFF. CDR3 bases: TGCGCCAGCAGTCTCCCGCCGGGCAGGGGGTACACTGAAGCTTTCTTT.